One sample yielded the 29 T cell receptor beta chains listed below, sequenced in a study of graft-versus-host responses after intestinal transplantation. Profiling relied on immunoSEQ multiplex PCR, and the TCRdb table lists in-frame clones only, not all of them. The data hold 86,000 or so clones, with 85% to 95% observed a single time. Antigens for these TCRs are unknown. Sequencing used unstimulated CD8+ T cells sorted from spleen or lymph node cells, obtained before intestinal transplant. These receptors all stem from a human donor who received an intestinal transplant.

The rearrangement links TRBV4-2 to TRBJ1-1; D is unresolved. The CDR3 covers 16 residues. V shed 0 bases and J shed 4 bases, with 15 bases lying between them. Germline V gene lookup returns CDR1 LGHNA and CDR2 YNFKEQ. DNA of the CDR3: TGTGCCAGCAGCCAAGAATCCCTCGTTAGCCTCACTGAAGCTTTCTTT. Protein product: CASSQESLVSLTEAFF.

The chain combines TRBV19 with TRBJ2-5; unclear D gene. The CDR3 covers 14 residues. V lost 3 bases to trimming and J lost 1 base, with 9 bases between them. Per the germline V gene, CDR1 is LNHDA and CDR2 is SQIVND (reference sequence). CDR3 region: CASSIWSGQETQYF. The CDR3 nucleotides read TGTGCCAGTAGTATCTGGTCTGGCCAAGAGACCCAGTACTTC.

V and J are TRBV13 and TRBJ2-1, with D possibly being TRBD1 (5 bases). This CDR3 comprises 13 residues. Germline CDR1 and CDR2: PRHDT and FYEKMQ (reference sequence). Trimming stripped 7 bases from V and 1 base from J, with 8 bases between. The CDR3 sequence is CASTTGSYNEQFF. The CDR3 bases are TGTGCCAGCACAACAGGTTCCTACAATGAGCAGTTCTTC.

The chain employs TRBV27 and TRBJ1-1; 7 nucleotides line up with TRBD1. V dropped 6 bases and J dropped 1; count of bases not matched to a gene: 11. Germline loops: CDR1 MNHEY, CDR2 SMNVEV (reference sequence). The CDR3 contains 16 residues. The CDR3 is CASSVDPTGENTEAFF. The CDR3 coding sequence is TGTGCCAGCAGCGTAGACCCTACAGGGGAGAACACTGAAGCTTTCTTT.

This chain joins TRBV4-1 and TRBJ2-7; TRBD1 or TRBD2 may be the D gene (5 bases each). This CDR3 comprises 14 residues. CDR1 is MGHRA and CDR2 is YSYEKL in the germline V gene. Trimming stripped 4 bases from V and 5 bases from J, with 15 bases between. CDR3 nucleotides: TGCGCCAGCAGCCGAGCCTGGGGGACCCACGAGCAGTACTTC. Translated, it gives CASSRAWGTHEQYF.

CDR3 nucleotide sequence: TGTGCCAGCAGCCCGGGACAGGGGCCAGAGACCCAGTACTTC. This encodes CASSPGQGPETQYF. The chain combines TRBV6-6 with TRBJ2-5, with 10 bases lining up with TRBD1. V lost 6 bases, J lost 4 bases, and 5 bases stayed unmatched. Germline CDR1 and CDR2: MNHNY and SVGAGI (reference sequence). The CDR3 runs 14 residues.

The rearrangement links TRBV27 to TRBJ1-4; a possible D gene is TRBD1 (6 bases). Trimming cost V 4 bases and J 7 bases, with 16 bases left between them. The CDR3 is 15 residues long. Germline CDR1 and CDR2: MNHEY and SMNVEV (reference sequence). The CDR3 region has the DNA TGTGCCAGCAGTTACACGGACAGTGTTACTGAAAAACTGTTTTTT. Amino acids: CASSYTDSVTEKLFF. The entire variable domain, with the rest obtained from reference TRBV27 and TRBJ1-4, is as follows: EAQVTQNPRYLITVTGKKLTVTCSQNMNHEYMSWYRQDPGLGLRQIYYSMNVEVTDKGDVPEGYKVSRKEKRNFPLILESPSPNQTSLYFCASSYTDSVTEKLFFGSGTQLSVL.

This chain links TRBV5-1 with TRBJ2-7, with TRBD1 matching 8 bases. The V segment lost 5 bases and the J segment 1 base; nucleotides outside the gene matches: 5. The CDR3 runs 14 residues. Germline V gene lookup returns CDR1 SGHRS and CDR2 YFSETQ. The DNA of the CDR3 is TGCGCCAGCAGACAGGACAGGGCATCCTACGAGCAGTACTTC. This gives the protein CASRQDRASYEQYF.

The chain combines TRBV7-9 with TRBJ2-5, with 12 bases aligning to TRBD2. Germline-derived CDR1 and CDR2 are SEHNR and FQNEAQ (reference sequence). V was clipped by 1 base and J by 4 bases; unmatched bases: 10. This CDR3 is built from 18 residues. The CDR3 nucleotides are TGTGCCAGCAGCTTAGTGGCGCTACTAGCGGGGGGTTCAGAGACCCAGTACTTC. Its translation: CASSLVALLAGGSETQYF.

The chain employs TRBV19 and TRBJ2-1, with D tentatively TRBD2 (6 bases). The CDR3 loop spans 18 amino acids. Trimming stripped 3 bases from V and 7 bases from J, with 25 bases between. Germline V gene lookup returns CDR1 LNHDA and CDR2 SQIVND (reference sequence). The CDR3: CASSIGAPGGIPANEQFF. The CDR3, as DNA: TGTGCCAGTAGTATTGGGGCTCCCGGCGGGATCCCGGCTAATGAGCAGTTCTTC.

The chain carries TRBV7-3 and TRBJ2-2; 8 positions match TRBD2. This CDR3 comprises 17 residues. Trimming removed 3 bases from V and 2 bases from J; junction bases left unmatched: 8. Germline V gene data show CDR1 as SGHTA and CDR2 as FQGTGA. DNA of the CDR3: TGTGCCAGCAGCTTTTCCGGACTAGCCCCAAACACCGGGGAGCTGTTTTTT. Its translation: CASSFSGLAPNTGELFF. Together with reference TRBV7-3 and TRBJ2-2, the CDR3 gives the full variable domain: GAGVSQTPSNKVTEKGKYVELRCDPISGHTALYWYRQSLGQGPEFLIYFQGTGAADDSGLPNDRFFAVRPEGSVSTLKIQRTERGDSAVYLCASSFSGLAPNTGELFFGEGSRLTVL.

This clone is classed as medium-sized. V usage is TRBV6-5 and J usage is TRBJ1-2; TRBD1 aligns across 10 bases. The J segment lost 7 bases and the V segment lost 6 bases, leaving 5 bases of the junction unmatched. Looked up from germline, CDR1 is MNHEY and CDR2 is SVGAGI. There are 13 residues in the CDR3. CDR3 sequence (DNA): TGTGCCAGCAGCCATGGGACAGGGGCTGGCTACACCTTC. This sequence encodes CASSHGTGAGYTF.

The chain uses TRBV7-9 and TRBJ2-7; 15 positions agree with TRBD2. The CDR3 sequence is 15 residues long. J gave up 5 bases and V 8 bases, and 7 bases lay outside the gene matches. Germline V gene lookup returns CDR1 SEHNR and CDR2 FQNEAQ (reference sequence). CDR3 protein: CASEGLAGGIDEQYF. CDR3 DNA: TGTGCCAGCGAGGGACTAGCGGGAGGAATTGACGAGCAGTACTTC.

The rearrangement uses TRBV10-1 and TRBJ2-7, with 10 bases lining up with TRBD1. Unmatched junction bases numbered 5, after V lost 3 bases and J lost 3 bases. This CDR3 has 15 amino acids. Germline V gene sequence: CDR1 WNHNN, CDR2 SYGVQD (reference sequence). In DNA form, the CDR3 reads TGCGCCAGCAGTGATTCCCGGGACAGGGGCTACGAGCAGTACTTC. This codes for CASSDSRDRGYEQYF.

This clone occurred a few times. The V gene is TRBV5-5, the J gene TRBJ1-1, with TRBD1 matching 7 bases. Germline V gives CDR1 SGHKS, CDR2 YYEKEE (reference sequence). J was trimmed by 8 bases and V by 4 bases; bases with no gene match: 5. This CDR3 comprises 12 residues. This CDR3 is CASSLTGTEAFF. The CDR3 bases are TGTGCCAGCAGCCTGACAGGGACCGAAGCTTTCTTT.

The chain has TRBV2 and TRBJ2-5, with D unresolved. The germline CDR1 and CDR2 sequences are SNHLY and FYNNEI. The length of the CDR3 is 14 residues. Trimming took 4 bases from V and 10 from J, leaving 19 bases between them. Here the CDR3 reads CASSAGWLPEVQYF. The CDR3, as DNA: TGTGCCAGCAGTGCCGGGTGGCTGCCCGAGGTCCAGTACTTC.

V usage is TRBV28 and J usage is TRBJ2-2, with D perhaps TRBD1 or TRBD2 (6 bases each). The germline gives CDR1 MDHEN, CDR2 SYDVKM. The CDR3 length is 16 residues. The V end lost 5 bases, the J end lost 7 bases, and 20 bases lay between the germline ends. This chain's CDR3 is CASSLTGAAEVGELFF. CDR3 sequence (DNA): TGTGCCAGCAGTCTTACGGGGGCGGCTGAAGTCGGGGAGCTGTTTTTT.

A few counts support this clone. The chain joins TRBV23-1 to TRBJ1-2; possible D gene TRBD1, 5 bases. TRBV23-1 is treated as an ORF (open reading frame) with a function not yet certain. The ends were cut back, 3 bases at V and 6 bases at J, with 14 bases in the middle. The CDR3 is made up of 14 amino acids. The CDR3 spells CASSHFWGVDGYTF. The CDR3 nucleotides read TGCGCCAGCAGTCACTTTTGGGGGGTTGATGGCTACACCTTC.

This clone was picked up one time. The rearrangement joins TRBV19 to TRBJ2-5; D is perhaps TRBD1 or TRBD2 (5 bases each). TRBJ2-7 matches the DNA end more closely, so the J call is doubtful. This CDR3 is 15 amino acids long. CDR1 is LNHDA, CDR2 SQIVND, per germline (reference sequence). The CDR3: CARNRDQATIYEQYF. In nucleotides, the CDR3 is TGTGCCAGGAACCGGGACCAAGCGACCATATACGAGCAGTACTTC.

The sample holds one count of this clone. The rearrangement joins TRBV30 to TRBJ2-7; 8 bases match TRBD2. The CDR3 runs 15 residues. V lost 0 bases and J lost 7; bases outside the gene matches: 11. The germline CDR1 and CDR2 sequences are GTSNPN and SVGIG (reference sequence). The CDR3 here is CAWSVIAGSWEEQYF. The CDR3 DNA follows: TGTGCCTGGAGTGTGATAGCGGGGAGTTGGGAGGAGCAGTACTTC.

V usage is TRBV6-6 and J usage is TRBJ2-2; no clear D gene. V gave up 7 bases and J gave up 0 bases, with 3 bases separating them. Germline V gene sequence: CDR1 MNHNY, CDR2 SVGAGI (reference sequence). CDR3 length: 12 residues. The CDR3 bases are TGTGCCAGCAACACGAACACCGGGGAGCTGTTTTTT. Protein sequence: CASNTNTGELFF.

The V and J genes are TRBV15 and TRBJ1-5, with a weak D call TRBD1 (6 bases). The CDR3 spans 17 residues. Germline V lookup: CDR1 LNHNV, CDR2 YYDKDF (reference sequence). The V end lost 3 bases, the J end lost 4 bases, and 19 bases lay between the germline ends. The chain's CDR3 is CATSSTFTGLRNQPQHF. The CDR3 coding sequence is TGTGCCACCAGCAGTACCTTTACAGGGCTCAGGAATCAGCCCCAGCATTTT.

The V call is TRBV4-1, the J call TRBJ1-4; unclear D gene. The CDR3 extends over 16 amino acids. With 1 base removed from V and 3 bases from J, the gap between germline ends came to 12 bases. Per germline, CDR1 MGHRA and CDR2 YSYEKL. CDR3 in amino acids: CASSQGTGTANEKLFF. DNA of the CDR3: TGCGCCAGCAGCCAAGGTACTGGAACAGCTAATGAAAAACTGTTTTTT.

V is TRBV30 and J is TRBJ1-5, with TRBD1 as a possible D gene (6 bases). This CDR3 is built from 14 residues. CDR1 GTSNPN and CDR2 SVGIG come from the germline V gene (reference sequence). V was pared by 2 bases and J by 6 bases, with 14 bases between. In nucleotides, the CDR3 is TGTGCCTGGAGTCCTGGGGGGCCAGGTCAGCCCCAGCATTTT. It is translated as CAWSPGGPGQPQHF.

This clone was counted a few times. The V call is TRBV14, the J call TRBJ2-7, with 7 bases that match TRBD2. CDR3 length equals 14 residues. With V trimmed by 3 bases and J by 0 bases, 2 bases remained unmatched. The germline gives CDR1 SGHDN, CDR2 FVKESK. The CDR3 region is CASSHGGGSYEQYF. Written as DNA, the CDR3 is TGTGCCAGCAGCCATGGGGGGGGCTCCTACGAGCAGTACTTC. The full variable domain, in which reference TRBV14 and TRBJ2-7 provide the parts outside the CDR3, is EAGVTQFPSHSVIEKGQTVTLRCDPISGHDNLYWYRRVMGKEIKFLLHFVKESKQDESGMPNNRFLAERTGGTYSTLKVQPAELEDSGVYFCASSHGGGSYEQYFGPGTRLTVT.

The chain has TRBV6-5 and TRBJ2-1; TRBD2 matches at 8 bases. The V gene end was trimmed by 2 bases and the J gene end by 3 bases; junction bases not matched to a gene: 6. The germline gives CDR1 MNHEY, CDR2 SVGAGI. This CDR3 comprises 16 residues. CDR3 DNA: TGTGCCAGCAGTTACGAGGGACTAGGAGTCTACAATGAGCAGTTCTTC. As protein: CASSYEGLGVYNEQFF.

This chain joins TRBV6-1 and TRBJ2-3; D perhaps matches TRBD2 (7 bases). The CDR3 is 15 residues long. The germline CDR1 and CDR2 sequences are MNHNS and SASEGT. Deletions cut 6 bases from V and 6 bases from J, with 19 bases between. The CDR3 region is CASSKGGEMPDTQYF. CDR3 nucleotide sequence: TGTGCCAGCAGCAAAGGGGGGGAGATGCCCGATACGCAGTATTTT.

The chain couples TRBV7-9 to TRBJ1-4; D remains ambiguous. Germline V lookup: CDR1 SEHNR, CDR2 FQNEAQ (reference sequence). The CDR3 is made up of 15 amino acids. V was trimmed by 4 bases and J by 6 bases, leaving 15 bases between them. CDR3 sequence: CASSSGRTDDEKLFF. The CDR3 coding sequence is TGTGCCAGCAGCTCCGGACGGACGGACGATGAAAAACTGTTTTTT.

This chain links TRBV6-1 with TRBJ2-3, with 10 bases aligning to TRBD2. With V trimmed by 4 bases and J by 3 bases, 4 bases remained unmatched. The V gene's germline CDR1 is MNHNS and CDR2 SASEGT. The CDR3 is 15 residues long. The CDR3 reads CASSVIAGGTDTQYF. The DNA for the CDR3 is TGTGCCAGCAGTGTAATAGCGGGAGGTACAGATACGCAGTATTTT.